This entry lists 24 T cell receptor beta chains sequenced from one sample in a study of beta chain features in type 1 diabetes. General study results and limits: Type 1 diabetes patients showed a moderate but significant shortening of TCRB CDR3s in all four CD4+ subsets.

Reverse transcribing all isolated RNA meant expressed TCRB transcripts were sequenced. Measured with immunoSEQ multiplex PCR; TCRdb has only the in-frame clones, and not every one. The sample lists a few hundred thousand clones, about 15% occurring once. For these TCRs, the target antigens are not known. The sequenced sample was naive CD4+ T cells from blood. These receptors were taken from a man in his late teens or twenties with type 1 diabetes.

A few counts support this clone. The chain uses TRBV29-1 and TRBJ1-1; D gene unclear. The V gene's germline CDR1 is SQVTM and CDR2 ANQGSEA. V lost 7 bases and J 2 bases, leaving 14 bases between the germline ends. The CDR3 length is 13 residues. CDR3 in amino acids: CSGLREANTEAFF. CDR3 sequence (DNA): TGCAGCGGTTTGAGAGAGGCCAACACTGAAGCTTTCTTT.

This chain connects TRBV15 to TRBJ2-2, with TRBD1 identical over 7 bases. The germline V gene has CDR1 LNHNV and CDR2 YYDKDF (reference sequence). This CDR3 spans 15 amino acids. The V and J ends lost 0 bases and 7 bases, in that order; junction bases with no gene match: 5. The CDR3 DNA is TGTGCCACCAGCAGAGATAGGACAGGTGGCGGGGAGCTGTTTTTT. The encoded protein is CATSRDRTGGGELFF.

This clone was seen once. The rearrangement links TRBV25-1 to TRBJ1-5, with a possible D match to TRBD1 (5 bases). This CDR3 is built from 17 residues. Germline CDR1 and CDR2: MGHDK and SYGVNS. V lost 3 bases and J 2 bases, leaving 17 bases between the germline ends. The DNA for the CDR3 is TGTGCCAGCAGTGAGGGGCGGCAGGCGTCCGGCAATCAGCCCCAGCATTTT. Translating it yields CASSEGRQASGNQPQHF.

CDR3 bases: TGTGCCAGCAGTGAGGGACAGGCTCTAAGGGCTTTCTTT. It translates to CASSEGQALRAFF. The chain employs TRBV25-1 and TRBJ1-1; 8 nucleotides agree with TRBD1. This CDR3 has 13 residues. Germline CDR1 reads MGHDK; CDR2 reads SYGVNS. Unmatched junction bases numbered 8, after V lost 3 bases and J lost 11 bases. Filled out from reference TRBV25-1 and TRBJ1-1, the complete variable domain reads EADIYQTPRYLVIGTGKKITLECSQTMGHDKMYWYQQDPGMELHLIHYSYGVNSTEKGDLSSESTVSRIRTEHFPLTLESARPSHTSQYLCASSEGQALRAFFGQGTRLTVV.

This clone was detected only a few times. This rearrangement joins TRBV2 to TRBJ2-7; maybe TRBD1 (6 bases). Trimming removed 6 bases from V and 3 bases from J, with 12 bases in between. The CDR3 extends over 13 amino acids. Germline CDR1 SNHLY, CDR2 FYNNEI. The CDR3 sequence: CASRGDIYYEQYF. The CDR3 DNA reads as TGTGCCAGCAGGGGGGACATTTACTACGAGCAGTACTTC. Full variable domain (missing parts from reference TRBV2 and TRBJ2-7): EPEVTQTPSHQVTQMGQEVILRCVPISNHLYFYWYRQILGQKVEFLVSFYNNEISEKSEIFDDQFSVERPDGSNFTLKIRSTKLEDSAMYFCASRGDIYYEQYFGPGTRLTVT.

The CDR3 region is CAWSVRSGNEQFF. The CDR3 nucleotides are TGTGCCTGGAGTGTACGGTCGGGAAATGAGCAGTTCTTC. The chain joins TRBV30 to TRBJ2-1; D may be TRBD2 (5 bases). The V end lost 0 bases, the J end lost 7 bases, and 10 bases lay between the germline ends. Germline V CDR1 and CDR2: GTSNPN, SVGIG (reference sequence). There are 13 residues in the CDR3. Full variable domain (rest looked up from reference TRBV30 and TRBJ2-1): SQTIHQWPATLVQPVGSPLSLECTVEGTSNPNLYWYRQAAGRGLQLLFYSVGIGQISSEVPQNLSASRPQDRQFILSSKKLLLSDSGFYLCAWSVRSGNEQFFGPGTRLTVL.

This clone occurred a few times. The genes are TRBV29-1 and TRBJ2-7, with TRBD1 identical over 8 bases. CDR3 length: 14 residues. The junction had 8 bases not matched to a gene; V was cut back by 4 bases and J by 3 bases. Germline V CDR1 and CDR2: SQVTM, ANQGSEA. The CDR3 DNA reads as TGCAGCGTTGTCCCGGGGACAGGCTACTACGAGCAGTACTTC. Encoded protein: CSVVPGTGYYEQYF.

This clone occurred a few times. V and J are TRBV18 and TRBJ1-1, with unresolved D. Germline V gene data show CDR1 as KGHSH and CDR2 as LQKENI. V lost 3 bases and J lost 7, with 15 bases in between. The CDR3 totals 14 residues. As DNA, the CDR3 is TGTGCCAGCTCACCCGACATTATCCGCTTTGAAGCTTTCTTT. It yields the protein CASSPDIIRFEAFF. The full variable domain, in which reference TRBV18 and TRBJ1-1 provide the parts outside the CDR3, is NAGVMQNPRHLVRRRGQEARLRCSPMKGHSHVYWYRQLPEEGLKFMVYLQKENIIDESGMPKERFSAEFPKEGPSILRIQQVVRGDSAAYFCASSPDIIRFEAFFGQGTRLTVV.

This clone has more than one count but fewer than ten. The V call is TRBV29-1, the J call TRBJ2-3; 11 positions agree with TRBD1. The V gene's germline CDR1 is SQVTM and CDR2 ANQGSEA. V lost 5 bases, J lost 3 bases, and 10 bases stayed unmatched. The CDR3 totals 16 residues. The CDR3 region has the DNA TGCAGCGTTCCCAGGGGACAGGGGGGACGGACAGATACGCAGTATTTT. Translated, it gives CSVPRGQGGRTDTQYF.

This clone was detected a few times. This chain joins TRBV5-4 and TRBJ2-4, with TRBD1 identical over 8 bases. The trim removed 4 bases at V and 2 bases at J, leaving 11 bases unmatched. The CDR3 contains 17 residues. The germline CDR1 and CDR2 sequences are SGHNT and YYREEE (reference sequence). DNA of the CDR3: TGTGCCAGCAGCGCCACCGGACAGGGAAGGCCCAAAAACATTCAGTACTTC. This encodes CASSATGQGRPKNIQYF.

This clone occurred a few times. The gene calls are TRBV5-1 and TRBJ2-3; D may be TRBD1 (6 bases). The germline V gene has CDR1 SGHRS and CDR2 YFSETQ. The CDR3 spans 16 residues. Trimming took 6 bases from V and 3 from J, leaving 20 bases between them. As DNA, the CDR3 is TGCGCCAGCAACCCTCGAGGGGGAATATCGACAGATACGCAGTATTTT. It is translated as CASNPRGGISTDTQYF.

The chain uses TRBV4-3 and TRBJ2-3; D remains ambiguous. The CDR3 is made up of 15 amino acids. The V gene lost 1 base and the J gene lost 2 bases, with 10 bases spanning the gap. The germline CDR1 and CDR2 sequences are LGHNA and YSLEER. The CDR3 is CASSQGARFTDTQYF. CDR3 bases: TGCGCCAGCAGCCAAGGCGCCAGGTTCACAGATACGCAGTATTTT.

DNA of the CDR3: TGTGCCAGCAGCCAATCTATGGGCATGAACACTGAAGCTTTCTTT. Translating it yields CASSQSMGMNTEAFF. V gene TRBV7-9 combines with J gene TRBJ1-1; D is undetermined. Germline values: CDR1 SEHNR, CDR2 FQNEAQ (reference sequence). Trimming took off 5 bases at V and 0 bases at J, with 13 bases between the two ends. The CDR3 contains 15 residues.

V gene TRBV7-8 combines with J gene TRBJ2-7; the match to TRBD1 covers 10 bases. Looked up from germline, CDR1 is SGHVS and CDR2 is FQNEAQ. CDR3 length: 14 residues. V shed 5 bases and J 2 bases; nucleotides not matched to a gene: 3. CDR3 region: CASSPDRGTYEQYF. CDR3 DNA: TGTGCCAGCAGCCCGGACAGGGGGACCTACGAGCAGTACTTC. The variable domain in full, with the rest retrieved from reference TRBV7-8 and TRBJ2-7, is GAGVSQSPRYKVAKRGQDVALRCDPISGHVSLFWYQQALGQGPEFLTYFQNEAQLDKSGLPSDRFFAERPEGSVSTLKIQRTQQEDSAVYLCASSPDRGTYEQYFGPGTRLTVT.

This clone was detected only a few times. The chain couples TRBV6-5 to TRBJ1-1, with unresolved D. Trimming left V 2 bases short and J 4 bases short, with 14 bases between. Per the germline V gene, CDR1 is MNHEY and CDR2 is SVGAGI. CDR3 size: 15 residues. CDR3 protein: CASSYGMELGTEAFF. In DNA, the CDR3 is TGTGCCAGCAGTTACGGAATGGAGTTGGGCACTGAAGCTTTCTTT.

In this sample, this clone turned up a few times. The chain couples TRBV28 to TRBJ2-7; 10 bases fit TRBD2. Germline V CDR1 and CDR2: MDHEN, SYDVKM. The CDR3 totals 16 residues. Trimming at V came to 4 bases and at J to 3 bases, leaving 9 bases not matched to a gene. The CDR3 sequence is CASSSPLSGGHYEQYF. The CDR3 region has the DNA TGTGCCAGCAGTTCCCCACTTAGCGGGGGGCACTACGAGCAGTACTTC. The full variable domain, in which reference TRBV28 and TRBJ2-7 provide the parts outside the CDR3, is DVKVTQSSRYLVKRTGEKVFLECVQDMDHENMFWYRQDPGLGLRLIYFSYDVKMKEKGDIPEGYSVSREKKERFSLILESASTNQTSMYLCASSSPLSGGHYEQYFGPGTRLTVT.

The V and J genes are TRBV6-1 and TRBJ1-1; D gene ambiguous. Germline CDR1 and CDR2: MNHNS and SASEGT. CDR3 length: 13 amino acids. V shed 5 bases and J shed 0 bases, with 7 bases lying between them. The CDR3 nucleotides are TGTGCCAGCAGTATTTTAATGAACACTGAAGCTTTCTTT. Protein sequence: CASSILMNTEAFF.

In its sample, this clone was seen a few times. The chain has TRBV19 and TRBJ1-2; D is unresolved. Germline CDR1 and CDR2: LNHDA and SQIVND (reference sequence). The CDR3 is made up of 14 amino acids. V shed 3 bases and J shed 4 bases, with 12 bases lying between them. The CDR3 region is CASSIVRPGYGYTF. Written as DNA, the CDR3 is TGTGCCAGTAGTATTGTCCGGCCAGGCTATGGCTACACCTTC.

A few counts support this clone. V is TRBV7-9 and J is TRBJ2-6; perhaps TRBD2 as D (6 bases). Trimming shortened V by 10 bases and J by 1 base, and 8 bases separated the two germline ends. The CDR3 length is 13 residues. Germline V gives CDR1 SEHNR, CDR2 FQNEAQ (reference sequence). CDR3: CATAGSGANVLTF. The CDR3 DNA reads TGTGCCACCGCGGGGTCTGGGGCCAACGTCCTGACTTTC.

This clone occurred a few times. The chain joins TRBV29-1 to TRBJ1-1; D gene unclear. V was shortened by 3 bases and J by 0 bases, with 5 bases between the two germline ends. The CDR3 sequence is 12 residues long. Per the germline V gene, CDR1 is SQVTM and CDR2 is ANQGSEA. The DNA for the CDR3 is TGCAGCGTTGACGGGGTGAACACTGAAGCTTTCTTT. It yields the protein CSVDGVNTEAFF. The full variable domain, its missing parts supplied by reference TRBV29-1 and TRBJ1-1, is SAVISQKPSRDICQRGTSLTIQCQVDSQVTMMFWYRQQPGQSLTLIATANQGSEATYESGFVIDKFPISRPNLTFSTLTVSNMSPEDSSIYLCSVDGVNTEAFFGQGTRLTVV.

The rearrangement uses TRBV30 and TRBJ1-4, with TRBD1 as a possible D gene (6 bases). CDR1 and CDR2 (germline): GTSNPN, SVGIG (reference sequence). This CDR3 contains 15 residues. V was shortened by 0 bases and J by 9 bases, with 17 bases between the two germline ends. This CDR3 reads CAWSVLTGSSKKLFF. CDR3 sequence (DNA): TGTGCCTGGAGTGTACTCACAGGGAGTTCCAAAAAACTGTTTTTT. Supplemented by reference TRBV30 and TRBJ1-4, the full variable domain reads SQTIHQWPATLVQPVGSPLSLECTVEGTSNPNLYWYRQAAGRGLQLLFYSVGIGQISSEVPQNLSASRPQDRQFILSSKKLLLSDSGFYLCAWSVLTGSSKKLFFGSGTQLSVL.

This clone was recorded a few times. The chain links TRBV6-5 to TRBJ2-7, with unresolved D. CDR1 is MNHEY, CDR2 SVGAGI, per germline. Trimming shortened V by 2 bases and J by 0 bases, and 8 bases separated the two germline ends. This CDR3 region has 14 residues. CDR3 nucleotides: TGTGCCAGCAGTTACGACTGGAGCTCCTACGAGCAGTACTTC. This encodes CASSYDWSSYEQYF.

This chain joins TRBV30 and TRBJ1-5; D ambiguous. V was trimmed by 1 base and J by 4 bases, leaving 5 bases between them. The germline V gene has CDR1 GTSNPN and CDR2 SVGIG (reference sequence). CDR3 size: 12 residues. CDR3 bases: TGTGCCTGGAGTGGAGTAAATCAGCCCCAGCATTTT. Translating gives CAWSGVNQPQHF.

The chain joins TRBV4-1 to TRBJ2-5; D not certain. The J call may be wrong; the DNA end is better matched by TRBJ2-7. This CDR3 is built from 13 residues. The V gene's germline CDR1 is MGHRA and CDR2 YSYEKL. In nucleotides, the CDR3 is TGCGCCAGCAGCCAAGATCTCCCCCACGAGCAGTACTTC. Translating it yields CASSQDLPHEQYF.